This is a list of T cell receptor beta chains from one sample in a study of blood T cell repertoires in COVID-19. Libraries were prepared by immunoSEQ multiplex PCR; TCRdb keeps only in-frame clonotypes and omits some of them. Of 90,000 to 130,000 clones listed, less than 85% are singletons. Sequencing used peripheral blood. These receptors were obtained from a woman between 40 and 50 years old with acute or convalescent COVID-19. Both conserved end residues are part of each CDR3. Fields, in order: V gene, J gene, clone size, D gene, CDR3 protein, CDR3 DNA. The D gene is left open where the match is weak. Clone sizes are given selectively: once, few, many, or a class where the clone is expanded.

>TRBV24-1|TRBJ2-2|.|.
CATSKSYTGELFF
TGTGCCACCAGTAAGAGTTACACCGGGGAGCTGTTTTTT
>TRBV18|TRBJ1-4|.|.
CASSPFATTNEKLFF
TGTGCCAGCTCACCCTTCGCTACAACTAATGAAAAACTGTTTTTT
>TRBV30|TRBJ2-7|.|TRBD1
CAWRQPRQGYEQYF
TGTGCCTGGAGACAACCACGACAGGGCTACGAGCAGTACTTC
>TRBV28|TRBJ1-5|once|TRBD1
CASSFAGTANQPQHF
TGTGCCAGCAGTTTCGCAGGGACAGCCAATCAGCCCCAGCATTTT
>TRBV3-1/TRBV3-2|TRBJ2-5|.|.
CASSQGQNKETQYF
TGTGCCAGCAGCCAAGGACAGAATAAAGAGACCCAGTACTTC
>TRBV5-4|TRBJ2-3|.|TRBD1
CASSTDRGTDTQYF
TGTGCCAGCAGCACGGACAGGGGGACAGATACGCAGTATTTT
>TRBV28|TRBJ1-5|.|.
CASSWGDQPQHF
TGTGCCAGCAGTTGGGGAGATCAGCCCCAGCATTTT
>TRBV9|TRBJ2-2|.|TRBD2
CASSAHGLVSAGELFF
TGTGCCAGCAGCGCCCATGGACTAGTTAGCGCCGGGGAGCTGTTTTTT
>TRBV5-1|TRBJ1-1|.|.
CASSLDWGEATEAFF
TGCGCCAGCAGCTTGGACTGGGGGGAGGCGACTGAAGCTTTCTTT
>TRBV6-4|TRBJ2-4|.|TRBD1
CASSDYVGGRGAKNIQYF
TGTGCCAGCAGTGACTACGTAGGGGGCAGGGGGGCCAAAAACATTCAGTACTTC
>TRBV11-2|TRBJ2-7|once|TRBD1
CASSLGDSSSYEQYF
TGTGCCAGCAGCTTAGGGGACAGCAGCTCCTACGAGCAGTACTTC
>TRBV29-1|TRBJ1-2|.|.
CSVEPHSGLIF
TGCAGCGTTGAGCCCCATTCAGGCCTCATCTTC
>TRBV6-5|TRBJ1-1|.|TRBD1
CASSTGGRRYTEAFF
TGTGCCAGCAGTACAGGGGGACGTCGGTACACTGAAGCTTTCTTT
>TRBV29-1|TRBJ1-1|.|.
CSAGTTEAFF
TGCAGCGCCGGGACAACTGAAGCTTTCTTT
>TRBV5-6|TRBJ2-1|.|TRBD2
CASSLISGDYNEQFF
TGTGCCAGCAGCTTGATTAGCGGGGACTACAATGAGCAGTTCTTC
>TRBV4-3|TRBJ1-3|.|TRBD1
CASSQEGTAGNTIYF
TGCGCCAGCAGCCAAGAAGGGACAGCGGGAAACACCATATATTTT
>TRBV28|TRBJ1-4|few|.
CASSLPKLGRRKLFF
TGTGCCAGCAGTTTACCGAAGCTTGGTAGAAGAAAACTGTTTTTT
>TRBV29-1|TRBJ2-7|.|.
CSVGRDNYEQYF
TGCAGCGTTGGAAGGGACAACTACGAGCAGTACTTC
>TRBV30|TRBJ1-5|.|.
CAWSKTENQPQHF
TGTGCCTGGAGTAAAACAGAAAATCAGCCCCAGCATTTT
>TRBV18|TRBJ1-3|once|.
CASSPGQAFGNTIYF
TGTGCCAGCTCACCAGGGCAGGCCTTTGGAAACACCATATATTTT
>TRBV3-1/TRBV3-2|TRBJ1-2|once|TRBD1
CASSQEGTGPHGYTF
TGTGCCAGCAGCCAAGAAGGGACAGGTCCCCATGGCTACACCTTC
>TRBV7-9|TRBJ1-2|.|.
CASSLALGGTEGYTF
TGTGCCAGCAGCTTAGCGCTAGGGGGAACAGAGGGCTACACCTTC
>TRBV5-5|TRBJ1-2|.|.
CASSLSPGYGYTF
TGTGCCAGCAGCTTGTCGCCCGGCTATGGCTACACCTTC
>TRBV6-6|TRBJ2-5|.|TRBD2
CASGWGREETQYF
TGTGCCAGCGGGTGGGGGAGGGAAGAGACCCAGTACTTC
>TRBV5-1|TRBJ2-7|.|TRBD1
CASSLGPGQEYEQYF
TGCGCCAGCAGCTTGGGGCCGGGACAGGAGTACGAGCAGTACTTC
>TRBV30|TRBJ1-2|.|TRBD1
CAWSATGDYGYTF
TGTGCCTGGAGTGCCACAGGGGATTACGGCTACACCTTC
>TRBV7-9|TRBJ2-7|.|TRBD1
CASSLAVTGTEQYF
TGTGCCAGCAGCTTAGCGGTGACAGGGACCGAGCAGTACTTC
>TRBV24-1|TRBJ2-1|.|.
CATSQTETGQQFF
TGTGCCACCAGCCAAACTGAGACAGGACAGCAGTTCTTC
>TRBV7-2|TRBJ1-1|.|.
CASSSYRFPEAFF
TGTGCCAGCAGCTCCTATCGTTTCCCTGAAGCTTTCTTT
>TRBV12-3/TRBV12-4|TRBJ2-3|.|.
CASSEFTDTQYF
TGTGCCAGCAGTGAGTTTACAGATACGCAGTATTTT
>TRBV11-2|TRBJ1-1|.|.
CASSPSSSRRNTEAFF
TGTGCCAGCAGCCCGTCTTCTAGCAGACGGAACACTGAAGCTTTCTTT
>TRBV24-1|TRBJ2-5|.|TRBD1
CATSDLYRGHETQYF
TGTGCCACCAGTGATTTATACAGGGGGCACGAGACCCAGTACTTC
>TRBV3-1/TRBV3-2|TRBJ1-3|once|TRBD1
CASSQMTGTGNTIYF
TGTGCCAGCAGCCAAATGACAGGGACTGGAAACACCATATATTTT
>TRBV29-1|TRBJ2-7|.|.
CSVGGGDSYEQYF
TGCAGCGTTGGCGGGGGCGACTCCTACGAGCAGTACTTC
>TRBV14|TRBJ2-1|many|.
CASSQGRHQFF
TGTGCCAGCAGCCAAGGTCGACACCAGTTCTTC